This T cell receptor beta chain was captured by sequencing in a study of T-cell memory formation after mild COVID-19. Whole-study context: Clusters of TCRs were largely donor specific. Study-wide results and limits: Contracting CD4+ clones sat mainly in CM and EM; CD8+ in EMRA. Clones contracting across day 15 to 85 had a balanced CD4/CD8 profile; later expanding clones leaned CD4+.

The CDR3 sequence is 16 residues long. Germline V gives CDR1 SGHVS, CDR2 FNYEAQ. With V trimmed by 5 bases and J by 4 bases, 10 bases remained unmatched. About this clonotype: The antigen is unknown.

TCRalpha and TCRbeta libraries used 5'RACE with constant-segment primers and UMIs. TCRdb called the 5' RACE reads again in MiXCR, with one record for every CDR3 protein. The sample shows around 450,000 distinct CDR3 sequences, 20% to 25% of them seen only once. This sequence originates from an adult woman who had mild COVID-19 (a few samples of this study predate the infection). Cell type and time point are not known. The J gene is TRBJ2-5, the V gene TRBV7-6; TRBD1 aligns across 10 bases. The sequencing sample was made of PBMCs or a T cell subset sorted from them (not recorded which). The CDR3 nucleotides read TGTGCCAGCAGCCCGGGGACAGGGGCGATTCGAGAGACCCAGTACTTC. Protein: CASSPGTGAIRETQYF.